This is a list of T cell receptor beta chains from one sample in a study of shared clonotypes between healthy human individuals. TCRdb's table, derived via immunoSEQ multiplex PCR, lists solely in-frame clones and lacks some. The table includes 600,000 to 750,000 clones, roughly 78% detected once. The sequencing sample was made of memory CD4+ T cells sorted from blood. The receptors come from a woman in her twenties or thirties in good health. The CDR3 runs from the conserved cysteine through the conserved F or W. The D gene is left open where the match is weak. Where a row states a size, it is once, few, many or the class of an expanded clone; other rows omit it.

v_call,clone_size,j_call,d_call,cdr3_aa
TRBV25-1,many,TRBJ2-7,-,CASRFRFFTYEQYF
TRBV4-1,-,TRBJ2-3,-,CASSQEAGWATDTQYF
TRBV5-1,-,TRBJ2-7,-,CASSLISLGEQYF
TRBV4-2,-,TRBJ2-5,-,CASSQGTAKETQYF
TRBV28,once,TRBJ2-3,-,CASSPSTDTQYF
TRBV5-5,-,TRBJ1-4,-,CASSPAGGEKLFF
TRBV10-1,-,TRBJ1-1,-,CASSRGRGTEAFF
TRBV28,-,TRBJ1-1,-,CASSSPTGFSEAFF
TRBV5-1,-,TRBJ2-7,-,CASSLAGEQYF
TRBV28,-,TRBJ1-1,-,CASSLFSTEAFF
TRBV4-1,-,TRBJ2-7,-,CASSQDFGGPYEQYF
TRBV7-8,-,TRBJ1-3,-,CASSFRGDLSGNTIYF